This T cell receptor (beta chain) was profiled in a study of blood T cells in healthy people across ages. To note about this clonotype: Its antigen is currently unknown.

Trimming left V 3 bases short and J 8 bases short, with 11 bases between. Germline V gene lookup returns CDR1 MNHEY and CDR2 SVGAGI. The CDR3 length is 13 residues. Overall study findings and caveats: Among T cells, TCR beta diversity per million cells dropped roughly linearly as age rose. PBMCs that were unsorted prevented a conclusive naive versus antigen-experienced comparison. Considered underestimates were the diversity estimates obtained from one million T cells.

Through a sample-barcoded 5' primer and a J-beta primer mix, a second PCR was run for roughly 6 to 12 cycles. The template-switch adaptor was a 5' adaptor with 12 random nucleotides. It tagged each cDNA molecule. TCRdb itself ran the 5' RACE reads through MiXCR, one entry per CDR3 protein. The sample contains over 600,000 distinct CDR3 sequences, 21% of which appear only once. This sequence joins TRBV6-5 and TRBJ2-4, with D perhaps matching TRBD2 (6 bases). Sequenced input: blood. This TCR was recovered from a man aged 70-80 years in good health. The CDR3 is CASSYRGSYIQYF. The CDR3 nucleotides read TGTGCCAGCAGTTATCGGGGGAGCTACATTCAGTACTTC.